The source of this TCR beta chain is a study of monozygotic twins with inflammatory bowel disease (dated by TCRdb to about 2019). With respect to the entire study: A total of about 28 monozygotic twin pairs were included in the full study, comprising nine German pairs (four IBD-concordant, five IBD-discordant) and 19 IBD-discordant Danish pairs. Within discordant pairs, disease-associated traits were sought mainly by comparing IBD patients with their genetically identical healthy co-twins. Each individual had, on average, about 151 000 unique TCRalpha sequences and 181 000 unique TCRbeta sequences available for analysis.

A roughly 2.5 ml peripheral blood sample was drawn into PAXgene tubes per donor and stored at -80°C. Without any T cell sorting, total RNA was extracted from whole blood using the PAXgene blood miRNA kit on an automated QIAcube. Peripheral blood from monozygotic twin pairs, either concordant or discordant for inflammatory bowel disease, underwent deep TCRalpha and TCRbeta repertoire profiling that used unique molecular barcoding. For every twin pair, smoking habits were documented, and each individual was categorised as a current, former or never smoker. Receptors were amplified or captured by 5' RACE. Preparation of each TCR library used approximately 3.5 ug of total RNA. For each sample, cDNA synthesis was carried out in eight separate reactions using SMARTScribe reverse transcriptase. During cDNA synthesis, template switching introduced unique molecular identifiers that contained a 6-nucleotide sample barcode. TCRalpha and TCRbeta cDNA was amplified in two nested PCRs of around 15 and 10 cycles, and bead purification was carried out after each PCR. Before amplification, the cDNA was treated with uracil DNA-glycosylase and purified using the QIAquick PCR purification kit. The second PCR was the step at which Illumina TruSeq-compatible adapters and sample-specific barcodes were added. TapeStation and Qubit were used to check library quality and concentration, and around 4.7 ng of each library was pooled. The pooled libraries were sequenced with 2 x 100 bp reads and custom sequencing primers on an Illumina HiSeq2500 single-index Rapid Run. As for the original processing: PCR and sequencing errors were corrected by UMI-based consensus assembly using MiGEC version 1.2.6. MiXCR version 2.1.1 was used to carry out V(D)J alignment, clonotype assembly and CDR3 extraction. Gene usage, clonotype sharing and MAIT/NKT TCR abundance were normalised by analysing the top 1000, 10 000 and 20 000 clonotypes per sample. After downsampling to 27 000 UMIs, diversity was calculated as the inverse Simpson index using the vegan R package. Statistical testing used paired Mann-Whitney U tests on the discordant twin pairs and applied Benjamini-Hochberg correction for multiple testing. With the reads reprocessed by TCRdb, a single entry stands for each CDR3 protein sequence and no DNA is reported. These V and J calls are TCRdb output, not the study's own analysis. The table held for this sample gives hundreds of thousands of distinct CDR3 sequences. The ten largest clones add up to about 2.4% of the sample.

As regards this clonotype: Its antigen is not yet known.

Overall study results and their limits: Compared with healthy twins, IBD patients shared fewer clonotypes with other individuals, and the difference was most pronounced in patients with signs of disease activity. IBD patients had lower TCRbeta repertoire diversity, measured by the inverse Simpson index, than their healthy co-twins. Repertoire similarity did not differ between concordant and discordant twins, possibly due to limited statistical power. The results gave no support for a single strong signal or clonotype linked to IBD. Because patients were on differing immunosuppressive treatments, the repertoires may have picked up extra background noise and inter-individual variability. Distinction between different T cell subtypes could not be achieved in the analysis.

In the germline V gene, CDR1 corresponds to ENHRY and CDR2 to SYGVKD. There are 15 amino acids in the CDR3, from cysteine to phenylalanine inclusive. No DNA is listed. The clonotype comes from a human donor with ulcerative colitis or Crohn's disease, or a healthy co-twin of an affected twin (not recorded which). The receptor chain draws on TRBV10-3 and TRBJ1-6; TCRdb lists TRBD1, though no DNA is available to test this call. The sequenced sample consisted of blood. Here the CDR3 is given as CAIGGQEGADSPLHF.